Shown below are 17 T cell receptor beta chains from a single sample sequenced in a study of identical twins. TCRdb processed the 5' RACE reads anew with MiXCR; each CDR3 protein has one entry. The table shows roughly 1,500,000 distinct CDR3 sequences, with about 31% occurring only once. The specimen was cord blood. These receptors came from a newborn girl in good health.

This sequence joins TRBV7-9 and TRBJ2-7, with 16 bases fitting TRBD2. Germline values: CDR1 SEHNR, CDR2 FQNEAQ (reference sequence). The CDR3 loop spans 17 amino acids. J gave up 7 bases and V 6 bases, and 12 bases lay outside the gene matches. CDR3 DNA sequence: TGTGCCAGCAGTCCGTTTGGGACTAGCGGGGGGGCAGGTGAGCAGTACTTC. As protein: CASSPFGTSGGAGEQYF. Based on the CDR3 plus reference TRBV7-9 and TRBJ2-7, the full variable domain is DTGVSQNPRHKITKRGQNVTFRCDPISEHNRLYWYRQTLGQGPEFLTYFQNEAQLEKSRLLSDRFSAERPKGSFSTLEIQRTEQGDSAMYLCASSPFGTSGGAGEQYFGPGTRLTVT.

V gene TRBV7-9 combines with J gene TRBJ2-7; D is undetermined. The CDR3 runs to 13 residues. Germline assignment: CDR1 SEHNR and CDR2 FQNEAQ (reference sequence). Trimming removed 5 bases from V and 3 bases from J, with 11 bases in between. The CDR3: CASSIDGIYEQYF. In DNA form, the CDR3 reads TGTGCCAGCAGCATCGACGGAATCTACGAGCAGTACTTC.

This clonotype was counted a few times. The chain carries TRBV3-1 and TRBJ2-5; D might be TRBD2 (6 bases). The germline V gene encodes CDR1 LGHDT and CDR2 YNNKEL (reference sequence). This CDR3 spans 16 amino acids. V was pared by 0 bases and J by 4 bases, with 15 bases between. The CDR3 nucleotides read TGTGCCAGCAGCCAAGATGGAATCGAAGCGGGAGAGACCCAGTACTTC. Its translation is CASSQDGIEAGETQYF.

This clonotype appeared a few times. The chain employs TRBV11-2 and TRBJ2-7; 8 nucleotides agree with TRBD2. CDR3 length equals 17 residues. After removal of 5 bases from V and 0 bases from J, the junction contained 12 bases not matched to a gene. CDR1 and CDR2 (germline): SGHAT, FQNNGV. In DNA, the CDR3 is TGTGCCAGCAGCCCCCGCGGGGGGAGATCCCTCTCCTACGAGCAGTACTTC. Protein product: CASSPRGGRSLSYEQYF.

With regard to this clonotype: One end of the junction varies from germline; a read error may be responsible. The chain links TRBV28 to TRBJ2-7; 7 nucleotides align to TRBD2. Germline lookup yields CDR1 MDHEN and CDR2 SYDVKM. CDR3 length: 15 residues. CDR3 region: CAGSDPGRGTTEQYF. CDR3 nucleotide sequence: TGTGCCGGCAGTGACCCAGGGAGAGGGACTACAGAGCAGTACTTC.

This clonotype was counted only a few times. The rearrangement uses TRBV12-3 or TRBV12-4 and TRBJ1-2, with TRBD1 as a possible D gene (5 bases). The CDR3 covers 14 residues. Trimming stripped 3 bases from V and 1 base from J, with 9 bases between. CDR3 bases: TGTGCCAGCAGTTTTAAGGGACTTAACTATGGCTACACCTTC. This codes for CASSFKGLNYGYTF.

The chain couples TRBV15 to TRBJ1-5; unclear D gene. Germline assignment: CDR1 LNHNV and CDR2 YYDKDF (reference sequence). The V end was cut by 8 bases, the J end by 4 bases, with 15 bases between. The CDR3 length is 14 residues. The CDR3 sequence is CATWEGVGNQPQHF. DNA of the CDR3: TGTGCCACCTGGGAAGGAGTGGGGAATCAGCCCCAGCATTTT. Using reference TRBV15 and TRBJ1-5 for the parts outside the CDR3, the full variable domain is DAMVIQNPRYQVTQFGKPVTLSCSQTLNHNVMYWYQQKSSQAPKLLFHYYDKDFNNEADTPDNFQSRRPNTSFCFLDIRSPGLGDTAMYLCATWEGVGNQPQHFGDGTRLSIL.

The J gene is TRBJ2-3, the V gene TRBV24-1; 9 nucleotides align to TRBD1. Trimming cost V 5 bases and J 4 bases; bases outside gene matches: 6. The CDR3 loop spans 15 amino acids. CDR1 and CDR2 from the germline V gene are KGHDR and SFDVKD. The CDR3: CATSVGTGGADTQYF. The CDR3 DNA reads TGTGCCACCAGTGTGGGAACAGGGGGCGCAGATACGCAGTATTTT.

V gene TRBV7-2 combines with J gene TRBJ1-1, with D tentatively TRBD1 (6 bases). Germline V lookup: CDR1 SGHTA, CDR2 FQGNSA. Between the trimmed V and J ends, which lost 1 base and 11 bases, there was a span of 11 bases. The CDR3 runs to 12 residues. As DNA, the CDR3 is TGTGCCAGCAGCTTAGTCGGGGGGCCGGCTTTCTTT. Protein product: CASSLVGGPAFF.

J is TRBJ2-3 and V is TRBV10-2, with 8 bases aligning to TRBD2. The CDR3 has 15 residues. V lost 6 bases and J lost 3; bases outside the gene matches: 8. CDR1 and CDR2 (germline): WSHSY, SAAADI. CDR3 region: CASRGTSRRTDTQYF. The CDR3 nucleotides are TGCGCCAGCAGAGGGACTAGTCGGCGTACAGATACGCAGTATTTT.

The chain links TRBV5-1 to TRBJ2-1; TRBD1 aligns across 9 bases. CDR1 is SGHRS and CDR2 is YFSETQ in the germline V gene. V gave up 3 bases and J gave up 5 bases; unmatched junction bases: 9. The CDR3 has 16 amino acids. CDR3 DNA sequence: TGCGCCAGCAGCTCACAACCGGGACAGGGACACAATGAGCAGTTCTTC. Translated: CASSSQPGQGHNEQFF.

This clonotype was observed a handful of times. The chain is built from TRBV6-5 and TRBJ1-2; possible D gene TRBD1, 5 bases. The germline CDR1 and CDR2 sequences are MNHEY and SVGAGI. This CDR3 is built from 14 residues. The V and J ends lost 6 bases and 6 bases respectively, with 17 bases between them. In DNA form, the CDR3 reads TGTGCCAGCAGCCCGGGGACGGCGGCCGATGGCTACACCTTC. It translates to CASSPGTAADGYTF.

The V call is TRBV6-1, the J call TRBJ2-7; possible D gene TRBD1, 6 bases. CDR1 MNHNS and CDR2 SASEGT come from the germline V gene. Trimming stripped 0 bases from V and 4 bases from J, with 13 bases between. This CDR3 is 15 amino acids long. The CDR3 region has the DNA TGTGCCAGCAGTGAAGCGGGACACTCTACATACGAGCAGTACTTC. Its protein is CASSEAGHSTYEQYF.

On this clonotype itself: This may arise from a read error, as a much more abundant clone is one base away. J is TRBJ2-1 and V is TRBV20-1, with D possibly matching TRBD2 (6 bases). Deletions cut 0 bases from V and 0 bases from J, with 9 bases between. Germline-derived CDR1 and CDR2 are DFQATT and SNEGSKA (reference sequence). The CDR3 sequence is 15 residues long. CDR3 sequence reads: CSARDFGSSYNEQFF. The CDR3 bases are TGCAGTGCTAGAGATTTCGGGAGCTCCTACAATGAGCAGTTCTTC.

This rearrangement joins TRBV3-1 to TRBJ2-3; 7 nucleotides agree with TRBD1. Germline-derived CDR1 and CDR2 are LGHDT and YNNKEL (reference sequence). The CDR3 totals 17 residues. After removal of 0 bases from V and 4 bases from J, the junction contained 10 bases not matched to a gene. In DNA form, the CDR3 reads TGTGCCAGCAGCCAAGATTATACAGGGGTCAAGCCAGATACGCAGTATTTT. Residues: CASSQDYTGVKPDTQYF.

The rearrangement uses TRBV12-3 or TRBV12-4 and TRBJ1-2; unclear D gene. The CDR3 runs 13 residues. Trimming left V 5 bases short and J 4 bases short, with 11 bases between. CDR3 DNA: TGTGCCAGCAGTACAAGGTCTACCTATGGCTACACCTTC. This sequence encodes CASSTRSTYGYTF.

The V call is TRBV3-1, the J call TRBJ1-1; D may be TRBD1 (6 bases). This CDR3 has 12 amino acids. Trimming took off 3 bases at V and 10 bases at J, with 12 bases between the two ends. CDR1 LGHDT and CDR2 YNNKEL come from the germline V gene (reference sequence). The DNA of the CDR3 is TGTGCCAGCAGCCATCAGGGGTATGGAGCTTTCTTT. This gives the protein CASSHQGYGAFF.